Detailed here is one TCR beta chain. Its cognate antigen is unknown. The same CDR3 can be traced to other DNA sequences in this sample. This sample was included in a study of cytomegalovirus exposure and HLA in healthy donors. V was cut by 1 base and J by 6 bases, with 4 bases left in between. Germline CDR1 and CDR2: LNHDA and SQIVND (reference sequence). The CDR3 consists of 12 residues. Researchers ran the PCR with 60 Vbeta and 13 Jbeta primers. The table came from immunoSEQ multiplex PCR; TCRdb's copy has only in-frame clones and leaves some out. The sample holds 150,000 to 200,000 clones; over 75% are singletons and the top ten take around 0.97%. Points from the study as a whole: On later analysis, the bulk of CMV-associated TCR beta chains appeared to be HLA-restricted. An Asian-associated ancestry cluster reportedly showed fewer N-insertions than the approximately 600-donor mean in a later analysis. Later examination showed HLA-associated TCR beta chains had greater clonal expansion than equally common others. Judged likely to be a sequencing artifact was a cluster of highly shared sequence variants.

The gene calls are TRBV19 and TRBJ1-5, with D uncertain. The sample was PBMCs. This receptor was identified in a woman aged 50 to 60 in good health and CMV-seropositive. Here the CDR3 DNA reads TGTGCCAGTAGTATAGGAGGTCAGCCCCAGCATTTT. This encodes CASSIGGQPQHF. The full variable domain, rest sourced from reference TRBV19 and TRBJ1-5, is DGGITQSPKYLFRKEGQNVTLSCEQNLNHDAMYWYRQDPGQGLRLIYYSQIVNDFQKGDIAEGYSVSREKKESFPLTVTSAQKNPTAFYLCASSIGGQPQHFGDGTRLSIL.